Listed here are 17 T cell receptor beta chains from one sample, sequenced in a study of spatial heterogeneity in lung cancer. TCRdb called the 5' RACE reads again in MiXCR, with one record for every CDR3 protein. In the table there are around 98,000 distinct CDR3 sequences, around 19% of which are singletons. The time point is: blood at routine non-recurrence follow-up after resection. Here the sequenced sample was PBMCs, taken at follow-up. These TCRs come from a male donor with early-stage non-small cell lung cancer.

Only a few counts were recorded for this clonotype. J is TRBJ2-7 and V is TRBV11-2; possibly TRBD2 for D (6 bases). CDR1 is SGHAT, CDR2 FQNNGV, per germline. CDR3 length equals 17 residues. With 2 bases removed from V and 5 bases from J, the gap between germline ends came to 22 bases. CDR3 DNA sequence: TGTGCCAGCAGCTTACTCCCGGGGGTGGTCTCGGCCCACGAGCAGTACTTC. Protein: CASSLLPGVVSAHEQYF.

This clonotype was counted only a few times. The chain uses TRBV6-6 and TRBJ1-6; D gene ambiguous. This CDR3 comprises 13 residues. V was trimmed by 7 bases and J by 9 bases, leaving 13 bases between them. From germline, CDR1 is MNHNY and CDR2 SVGAGI (reference sequence). For the CDR3, the DNA is TGTGCCAGCATTCGGGGATCTGGTTCACCCCTCCACTTT. It is translated as CASIRGSGSPLHF.

The chain links TRBV7-2 to TRBJ2-4; 13 nucleotides match TRBD2. V lost 5 bases, J lost 9 bases, and 19 bases stayed unmatched. The CDR3 totals 19 residues. Germline V lookup: CDR1 SGHTA, CDR2 FQGNSA. CDR3 in DNA: TGTGCCAGCAGCCTCAGACTAGCGGGGGGCACAGTCGGGGATCGCATTCAGTACTTC. Translated, it gives CASSLRLAGGTVGDRIQYF.

This clonotype has only one observation. The rearrangement joins TRBV7-2 to TRBJ2-6; D possibly corresponds to TRBD2 (6 bases). Per the germline V gene, CDR1 is SGHTA and CDR2 is FQGNSA. The CDR3 has 17 amino acids. V lost 4 bases to trimming and J lost 3 bases, with 16 bases between them. The CDR3 loop is CASSSEEGMVGANVLTF. CDR3 DNA sequence: TGTGCCAGCAGCTCCGAGGAGGGTATGGTTGGGGCCAACGTCCTGACTTTC.

CDR3 amino acids: CSVAGTASLNEKLFF. The CDR3 DNA follows: TGCAGCGTTGCAGGGACAGCCAGCCTGAATGAAAAACTGTTTTTT. This sequence joins TRBV29-1 and TRBJ1-4; 7 bases match TRBD1. Germline lookup yields CDR1 SQVTM and CDR2 ANQGSEA. J gave up 5 bases and V 4 bases, and 10 bases lay outside the gene matches. The CDR3 totals 15 residues.

This clonotype was observed at least ten times. The rearrangement uses TRBV5-1 and TRBJ1-5; possibly TRBD1 for D (5 bases). Germline loops: CDR1 SGHRS, CDR2 YFSETQ. Trimming cost V 0 bases and J 5 bases, with 12 bases left between them. This CDR3 is 15 amino acids long. The CDR3 loop is CASSLVAGSDQPQHF. For the CDR3, the DNA is TGCGCCAGCAGCTTGGTCGCAGGGTCCGATCAGCCCCAGCATTTT.

This clonotype was detected only a few times. The J gene is TRBJ1-1, the V gene TRBV7-2; unclear D gene. V dropped 5 bases and J dropped 5 bases, with 12 bases sitting between them. This CDR3 region has 13 residues. CDR1 and CDR2 (germline): SGHTA, FQGNSA. The CDR3 region is CASSLRWSTEAFF. The CDR3 nucleotides read TGTGCCAGCAGCCTGAGGTGGAGTACTGAAGCTTTCTTT. Full variable domain (rest looked up from reference TRBV7-2 and TRBJ1-1): GAGVSQSPSNKVTEKGKDVELRCDPISGHTALYWYRQSLGQGLEFLIYFQGNSAPDKSGLPSDRFSAERTGGSVSTLTIQRTQQEDSAVYLCASSLRWSTEAFFGQGTRLTVV.

The rearrangement joins TRBV7-3 to TRBJ2-1, with D tentatively TRBD1 or TRBD2 (6 bases each). The CDR3 runs 13 residues. Germline CDR1 is SGHTA and CDR2 is FQGTGA. V was clipped by 0 bases and J by 7 bases, with 7 bases between them. DNA for the CDR3: TGTGCCAGCAGCTTAACAGGGGGGAATGAGCAGTTCTTC. Residues: CASSLTGGNEQFF.

The rearrangement joins TRBV10-3 to TRBJ1-2; 9 nucleotides agree with TRBD1. The length of the CDR3 is 13 residues. Germline V gives CDR1 ENHRY, CDR2 SYGVKD. V was pared by 5 bases and J by 3 bases, with 1 base of the junction left unmatched. The chain's CDR3 is CAISRTGDYGYTF. The CDR3 nucleotides are TGTGCCATCAGTAGGACAGGGGACTATGGCTACACCTTC.

This clonotype was detected only a few times. V is TRBV4-1 and J is TRBJ2-3, with 14 nucleotides matching TRBD2. The CDR3 consists of 16 residues. Trimming took 3 bases from V and 4 from J; bases not matched to a gene: 3. Germline V gene sequence: CDR1 MGHRA, CDR2 YSYEKL. Here the CDR3 reads CASSQVTSGRADTQYF. CDR3 nucleotides: TGCGCCAGCAGCCAGGTGACTAGCGGGAGGGCAGATACGCAGTATTTT.

The table lists this clonotype with a few counts. The chain has TRBV10-1 and TRBJ2-3; no clear D gene. Germline V gene lookup returns CDR1 WNHNN and CDR2 SYGVQD (reference sequence). The V end lost 2 bases, the J end lost 4 bases, and 4 bases lay between the germline ends. This CDR3 has 12 residues. The CDR3 is CASSEVPDTQYF. Here the CDR3 DNA reads TGCGCCAGCAGTGAGGTTCCAGATACGCAGTATTTT.

This clonotype occurred a few times. The rearrangement uses TRBV5-1 and TRBJ2-5; 7 bases fit TRBD2. V lost 4 bases to trimming and J lost 0 bases; unmatched junction nucleotides: 12. The CDR3 is 17 residues long. The germline CDR1 and CDR2 sequences are SGHRS and YFSETQ. The CDR3 DNA reads TGCGCCAGCAGCCTGGGAGTATCTCTAGCGGACCAAGAGACCCAGTACTTC. As protein: CASSLGVSLADQETQYF. Based on the CDR3 plus reference TRBV5-1 and TRBJ2-5, the full variable domain is KAGVTQTPRYLIKTRGQQVTLSCSPISGHRSVSWYQQTPGQGLQFLFEYFSETQRNKGNFPGRFSGRQFSNSRSEMNVSTLELGDSALYLCASSLGVSLADQETQYFGPGTRLLVL.

Ten or more counts support this clonotype. The chain is built from TRBV28 and TRBJ2-7; D unclear. Germline assignment: CDR1 MDHEN and CDR2 SYDVKM. V lost 5 bases and J lost 3, with 8 bases in between. The CDR3 loop spans 12 amino acids. Written as DNA, the CDR3 is TGTGCCAGCAGTGCTTACAGCTACGAGCAGTACTTC. This encodes CASSAYSYEQYF.

This clonotype was counted only a few times. This chain's CDR3 is CASSLAVGATEAFF. The CDR3, as DNA: TGCGCCAGCAGCTTGGCGGTGGGGGCCACTGAAGCTTTCTTT. The rearrangement uses TRBV5-1 and TRBJ1-1; TRBD1 might be the D (6 bases). There are 14 residues in the CDR3. In germline, CDR1 is SGHRS, CDR2 YFSETQ. V dropped 0 bases and J dropped 4 bases, with 10 bases sitting between them.

This chain joins TRBV9 and TRBJ2-2; D call uncertain. V lost 5 bases, J lost 1 base, and 9 bases lay in between. Germline CDR1 is SGDLS and CDR2 is YYNGEE. The CDR3 totals 14 residues. The DNA for the CDR3 is TGTGCCAGCAGGGAGAGGATGAACACCGGGGAGCTGTTTTTT. Its translation is CASRERMNTGELFF.

The rearrangement uses TRBV20-1 and TRBJ2-7, with 10 bases identical to TRBD1. Germline CDR1 and CDR2: DFQATT and SNEGSKA (reference sequence). The CDR3 is made up of 16 amino acids. V gave up 1 base and J gave up 3 bases; unmatched junction bases: 9. The DNA of the CDR3 is TGCAGTGCTAGAGGACGGGACAGGGGAGGGTACTACGAGCAGTACTTC. This translates into CSARGRDRGGYYEQYF.

This clonotype has more than one count but fewer than ten. J is TRBJ2-1 and V is TRBV7-6; the match to TRBD1 covers 10 bases. Trimming removed 5 bases from V and 10 bases from J; junction bases left unmatched: 5. The germline gives CDR1 SGHVS, CDR2 FNYEAQ. This CDR3 has 13 residues. CDR3 region: CASSGTGEGEQFF. CDR3 DNA: TGTGCCAGCAGCGGGACAGGGGAGGGCGAGCAGTTCTTC.